This T cell receptor beta chain is drawn from a study of blood T cell repertoires in COVID-19. Study summary: PBMCs, B-cell-depleted T cells, or T cells provided the cDNA or gDNA that made up the material.

The table lists this clone with a count of one. Profiled with immunoSEQ multiplex PCR; TCRdb holds only in-frame clones, not every one. Here the sample spans roughly 97,000 clones, roughly 90% being singletons. Trimming pared 5 bases from V and 1 base from J, leaving 15 bases between. CDR3 length: 15 residues. Per the germline V gene, CDR1 is SGHAT and CDR2 is FQDESV (reference sequence). The V gene is TRBV11-1, the J gene TRBJ2-7; possibly TRBD1 for D (5 bases). The material sequenced was peripheral blood. The TCR originated in a human donor in a cohort sampled during active COVID-19. The CDR3 here is CASSREVGASYEQYF. CDR3 DNA: TGTGCCAGCAGCCGAGAGGTTGGGGCTTCCTACGAGCAGTACTTC.